The TCR beta chain described here comes from a study of identical twins. This CDR3 has 15 amino acids. The V end was cut by 8 bases, the J end by 0 bases, with 11 bases between. The V gene's germline CDR1 is MGHDK and CDR2 SYGVNS. Addition of a universal primer site occurred through template switching, and cDNA carried unique molecular identifiers. MiXCR, applied by TCRdb to the 5' RACE reads, yields one record per CDR3 protein. The data contain about 200,000 distinct CDR3 sequences, more than 15% of them singletons. These sequences were also reported in another study, on T cells expressing NK-cell markers. From that report: Dominant NKG2C+ clonotypes were found to form roughly 1.0-7.5% of CD8+ T cells in about 6 donors. Expanded NKG2C+ T cell clones had unclear HCMV specificity.

This receptor was identified in a woman aged 18 to 35 in good health. The chain recombines TRBV25-1 with TRBJ2-6; a possible D gene is TRBD1 (6 bases). The sequencing input was CD8+ T cells sorted from blood. CDR3 DNA: TGTGCCAGCTCTGGACAGCCCTCTGGGGCCAACGTCCTGACTTTC. Translated, it gives CASSGQPSGANVLTF.